The T cell receptor beta chain under discussion was sequenced for a study of cytomegalovirus exposure and HLA in healthy donors. Findings of the study overall: Productive rates of about 90% or about 30% were seen for most TCR beta V segments in an earlier analysis. The study put under 200 TCR beta chains on its list as cytomegalovirus-associated.

Turning to this clone: As yet, its antigen is unknown.

With 60 Vbeta and 13 Jbeta primers, the PCR was carried out. TCRdb's copy holds only in-frame clones and misses some; the assay was immunoSEQ multiplex PCR. Of roughly 130,000 clones detected, 80% appear once; the ten largest clones hold 1%. CDR3 length equals 14 residues. Germline V CDR1 and CDR2: SEHNR, FQNEAQ (reference sequence). The ends were cut back, 1 base at V and 3 bases at J, with 7 bases in the middle. The TCR originated in a man in his forties in good health and CMV-seronegative. The chain combines TRBV7-9 with TRBJ2-1; D ambiguous. Sequenced sample: PBMCs. Here the CDR3 DNA reads TGTGCCAGCAGCTTAGAAGCGCACTACAATGAGCAGTTCTTC. This gives the protein CASSLEAHYNEQFF.